Each of the 23 T cell receptor beta chains below was sequenced from the same sample in a study of graft-versus-host responses after intestinal transplantation. Graft samples were processed, releasing intraepithelial and lamina propria lymphocytes. Sequencing was performed with immunoSEQ multiplex PCR; in TCRdb, only in-frame clones are kept and a portion is missing. This table holds just under 65,000 clones, 89% found once. Sequenced here: ileum tissue, sampled approximately 370 days after transplant. Receptors originate from a human patient who received an intestinal transplant, so some T cells may come from the graft donor.

The genes are TRBV7-9 and TRBJ2-7; the match to TRBD1 covers 9 bases. Germline V lookup: CDR1 SEHNR, CDR2 FQNEAQ (reference sequence). This CDR3 comprises 15 residues. V shed 5 bases, J shed 5 bases, and the junction held 10 bases outside the gene matches. The CDR3 protein is CASSPQDRGGHEQYF. CDR3 DNA sequence: TGTGCCAGCAGCCCACAGGACAGGGGCGGGCACGAGCAGTACTTC.

The chain employs TRBV5-1 and TRBJ2-1; 11 bases are shared with TRBD2. Unmatched junction bases numbered 7, after V lost 4 bases and J lost 4 bases. CDR1 and CDR2 (germline): SGHRS, YFSETQ. The CDR3 totals 16 residues. The CDR3 reads CASSLPTSGTYNEQFF. CDR3 sequence (DNA): TGCGCCAGCAGCCTACCGACTAGCGGGACATACAATGAGCAGTTCTTC.

The chain joins TRBV10-3 to TRBJ2-2; the D is unclear. The germline V and J ends were trimmed by 3 bases and 5 bases, with 7 bases remaining between them. The CDR3 length is 13 residues. CDR1 is ENHRY, CDR2 SYGVKD, per germline. The chain's CDR3 is CAISDYVTGELFF. CDR3 DNA sequence: TGTGCCATCAGTGATTACGTGACCGGGGAGCTGTTTTTT.

The genes are TRBV10-3 and TRBJ2-3, with D uncertain. The germline gives CDR1 ENHRY, CDR2 SYGVKD. The CDR3 is made up of 14 amino acids. Trimming removed 2 bases from V and 0 bases from J, with 6 bases in between. For the CDR3, the DNA is TGTGCCATCAGTGAGAGGACCAGCACAGATACGCAGTATTTT. Encoded protein: CAISERTSTDTQYF.

The chain has TRBV11-2 and TRBJ1-2; 10 bases align to TRBD1. Losses at the gene ends were 3 bases for V and 6 bases for J; bases not matched to a gene: 4. Looked up from germline, CDR1 is SGHAT and CDR2 is FQNNGV. The CDR3 contains 14 residues. Here the CDR3 DNA reads TGTGCCAGCAGCTTGACAGGGGGCGATGATGGCTACACCTTC. This sequence encodes CASSLTGGDDGYTF.

J is TRBJ2-7 and V is TRBV7-3, with a tentative D call TRBD2 (6 bases). Deletions cut 4 bases from V and 7 bases from J, with 14 bases between. This CDR3 region has 13 residues. Germline-derived CDR1 and CDR2 are SGHTA and FQGTGA. CDR3: CASSWVGAGEQYF. DNA for the CDR3: TGTGCCAGCAGCTGGGTCGGGGCGGGAGAGCAGTACTTC.

The V call is TRBV28, the J call TRBJ2-5; tentatively, D is TRBD1 or TRBD2 (6 bases each). Between the trimmed V and J ends, which lost 5 bases and 5 bases, there was a span of 27 bases. The length of the CDR3 is 18 residues. Germline-derived CDR1 and CDR2 are MDHEN and SYDVKM. The CDR3 nucleotides read TGTGCCAGCAGTCAAGCCCGCGGGACACCTCACACCGGGGAGACCCAGTACTTC. Amino acid sequence: CASSQARGTPHTGETQYF.

This chain links TRBV6-6 with TRBJ2-1; no reliable D call. The germline gives CDR1 MNHNY, CDR2 SVGAGI (reference sequence). The CDR3 contains 14 residues. Trimming pared 0 bases from V and 5 bases from J, leaving 8 bases between. CDR3 region: CASSYSGPHNEQFF. CDR3 bases: TGTGCCAGCAGTTACTCAGGGCCCCACAATGAGCAGTTCTTC.

V usage is TRBV19 and J usage is TRBJ1-5; D gene uncertain. Per germline, CDR1 LNHDA and CDR2 SQIVND (reference sequence). V was clipped by 5 bases and J by 0 bases, with 8 bases between them. The CDR3 is made up of 14 amino acids. This chain's CDR3 is CASSPQYSNQPQHF. The CDR3, as DNA: TGTGCCAGTAGTCCACAGTATAGCAATCAGCCCCAGCATTTT.

The V and J genes are TRBV13 and TRBJ2-3; 7 bases map to TRBD1. V shed 4 bases and J 6 bases; nucleotides not matched to a gene: 1. The CDR3 totals 12 residues. Germline lookup yields CDR1 PRHDT and CDR2 FYEKMQ (reference sequence). The CDR3 sequence: CASSSTGDTQYF. The CDR3, as DNA: TGTGCCAGCAGCTCGACAGGGGATACGCAGTATTTT.

This chain joins TRBV6-6 and TRBJ1-1; D is undetermined. Germline lookup yields CDR1 MNHNY and CDR2 SVGAGI (reference sequence). CDR3 length equals 11 residues. The V gene lost 5 bases and the J gene lost 0 bases, with 1 base spanning the gap. CDR3 DNA sequence: TGTGCCAGCAGTGTGAACACTGAAGCTTTCTTT. Translating gives CASSVNTEAFF.

V is TRBV12-2 and J is TRBJ1-2; the tabulated D call, TRBD1, remains unverified against the DNA. TRBV12-2 is designated a pseudogene. CDR3 length: 23 amino acids. The CDR3 coding sequence is TGTGCAAGGCGCTTCGACAGGGGGCAAAAAACGGGCGCGCGTCCCCGGCGGTGCTATGGCTACACCTTC. Protein product: CARRFDRGQKTGARPRRCYGYTF.

This clone appeared a single time. The rearrangement uses TRBV6-1 and TRBJ1-2; no definite D call. Germline V CDR1 and CDR2: MNHNS, SASEGT. Trimming shortened V by 4 bases and J by 4 bases, and 10 bases separated the two germline ends. The CDR3 totals 13 residues. CDR3 in amino acids: CASSAIGPYGYTF. The DNA for the CDR3 is TGTGCCAGCAGTGCAATCGGACCCTATGGCTACACCTTC.

The gene calls are TRBV4-1 and TRBJ2-1; the match to TRBD2 covers 11 bases. Germline loops: CDR1 MGHRA, CDR2 YSYEKL. The CDR3 has 17 residues. J lost 3 bases, V lost 5 bases, and 9 bases had no gene match. The CDR3 is CASSSRTSGSLYNEQFF. CDR3 DNA sequence: TGCGCCAGCAGCTCTCGGACTAGCGGGTCCCTCTACAATGAGCAGTTCTTC.

The gene calls are TRBV5-1 and TRBJ1-2; perhaps TRBD1 as D (6 bases). V shed 4 bases and J shed 2 bases, with 12 bases lying between them. The CDR3 loop spans 14 amino acids. From germline, CDR1 is SGHRS and CDR2 YFSETQ. The CDR3: CASSPATGNYGYTF. The CDR3 DNA sequence: TGCGCCAGCAGCCCCGCTACAGGGAACTATGGCTACACCTTC. Drawing the rest from reference TRBV5-1 and TRBJ1-2, the complete variable domain is KAGVTQTPRYLIKTRGQQVTLSCSPISGHRSVSWYQQTPGQGLQFLFEYFSETQRNKGNFPGRFSGRQFSNSRSEMNVSTLELGDSALYLCASSPATGNYGYTFGSGTRLTVV.

The chain has TRBV19 and TRBJ2-1; 13 bases are shared with TRBD2. Germline trimming cut 5 bases from V and 6 bases from J; bases unmatched to any gene: 4. The CDR3 spans 15 residues. Germline loops: CDR1 LNHDA, CDR2 SQIVND (reference sequence). CDR3 nucleotides: TGTGCCAGTAGTTGGACTAGCGGGAGAGGCAATGAGCAGTTCTTC. Its translation is CASSWTSGRGNEQFF. The variable domain in full, completed from reference TRBV19 and TRBJ2-1, reads DGGITQSPKYLFRKEGQNVTLSCEQNLNHDAMYWYRQDPGQGLRLIYYSQIVNDFQKGDIAEGYSVSREKKESFPLTVTSAQKNPTAFYLCASSWTSGRGNEQFFGPGTRLTVL.

CDR3 DNA: TGCGCCAGCAGTCTTTACGGGCCGGGGGCCCAGTACTTC. It is translated as CASSLYGPGAQYF. The chain employs TRBV5-1 and TRBJ2-5; TRBD2 is a possible D gene (6 bases). This CDR3 region has 13 residues. The germline gives CDR1 SGHRS, CDR2 YFSETQ. The V end lost 5 bases, the J end lost 9 bases, and 17 bases lay between the germline ends.

The CDR3 loop reads CASSAQYEQYF. As DNA, the CDR3 is TGTGCCAGCTCTGCCCAGTACGAGCAGTACTTC. The rearrangement uses TRBV18 and TRBJ2-7; no clear D. Germline V gives CDR1 KGHSH, CDR2 LQKENI. V gave up 6 bases and J gave up 4 bases, with 7 bases separating them. The CDR3 is 11 amino acids.

The DNA of the CDR3 is TGTGCCAGCAGCTTAGTCGCACTAGCCCGCTTGGAGACCCAGTACTTC. Its translation is CASSLVALARLETQYF. V gene TRBV7-9 combines with J gene TRBJ2-5; D perhaps matches TRBD2 (6 bases). Trimming took 1 base from V and 5 from J, leaving 17 bases between them. The CDR3 is 16 amino acids. Germline CDR1 SEHNR, CDR2 FQNEAQ (reference sequence).

The genes are TRBV6-1 and TRBJ1-2; D might be TRBD1 (5 bases). V was shortened by 10 bases and J by 2 bases, with 17 bases between the two germline ends. The CDR3 extends over 14 amino acids. CDR1 and CDR2 (germline): MNHNS, SASEGT. The CDR3, as DNA: TGTGCCACCGAGGGGCAGACTTCAAACTATGGCTACACCTTC. It yields the protein CATEGQTSNYGYTF.

By share, this clone counts as medium-sized (0.01 to 0.1%). The CDR3 region is CASSKTSVLAGELFF. DNA for the CDR3: TGTGCCAGCAGCAAGACTAGCGTCCTAGCCGGGGAGCTGTTTTTT. J is TRBJ2-2 and V is TRBV7-3; 8 bases align to TRBD2. Trimming cost V 5 bases and J 6 bases; bases outside gene matches: 8. The CDR3 spans 15 residues. The germline CDR1 and CDR2 sequences are SGHTA and FQGTGA.

This chain connects TRBV7-8 to TRBJ2-2, with D unclear. Germline CDR1 reads SGHVS; CDR2 reads FQNEAQ. The CDR3 spans 12 residues. V lost 6 bases and J lost 8, with 10 bases in between. The CDR3 DNA sequence: TGTGCCAGCAGTTCATCCGGGGGGGAGCTGTTTTTT. It codes for CASSSSGGELFF.

The chain couples TRBV19 to TRBJ1-2, with D uncertain. The CDR3 runs to 13 residues. CDR1 and CDR2 (germline): LNHDA, SQIVND (reference sequence). V was clipped by 7 bases and J by 7 bases, with 16 bases between them. This CDR3 is CASTNRTRPGYTF. CDR3 sequence (DNA): TGTGCCAGTACAAACAGAACCCGGCCTGGCTACACCTTC.